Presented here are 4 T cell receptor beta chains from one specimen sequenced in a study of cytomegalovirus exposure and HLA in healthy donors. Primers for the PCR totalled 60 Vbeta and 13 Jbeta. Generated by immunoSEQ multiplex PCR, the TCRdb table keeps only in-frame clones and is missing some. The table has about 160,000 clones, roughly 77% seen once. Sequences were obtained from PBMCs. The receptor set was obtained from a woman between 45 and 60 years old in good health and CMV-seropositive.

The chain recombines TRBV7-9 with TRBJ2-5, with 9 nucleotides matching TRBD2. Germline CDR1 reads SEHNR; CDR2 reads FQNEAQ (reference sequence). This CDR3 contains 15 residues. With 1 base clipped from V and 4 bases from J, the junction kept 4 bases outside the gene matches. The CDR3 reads CASSLGGGAVETQYF. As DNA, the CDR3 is TGTGCCAGCAGCTTAGGCGGGGGGGCGGTAGAGACCCAGTACTTC.

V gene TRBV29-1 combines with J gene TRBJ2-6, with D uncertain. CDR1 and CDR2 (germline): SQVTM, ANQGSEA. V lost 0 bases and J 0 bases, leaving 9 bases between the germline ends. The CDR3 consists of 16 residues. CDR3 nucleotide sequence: TGCAGCGTTGAAGATGATTTGGCCTCTGGGGCCAACGTCCTGACTTTC. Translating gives CSVEDDLASGANVLTF.

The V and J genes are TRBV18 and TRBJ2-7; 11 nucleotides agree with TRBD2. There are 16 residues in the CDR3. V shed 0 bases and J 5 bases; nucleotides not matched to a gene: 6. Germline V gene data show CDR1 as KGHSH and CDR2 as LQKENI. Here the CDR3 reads CASSPPLLAGGHEQYF. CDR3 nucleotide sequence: TGTGCCAGCTCACCACCTCTCCTAGCGGGGGGTCACGAGCAGTACTTC.

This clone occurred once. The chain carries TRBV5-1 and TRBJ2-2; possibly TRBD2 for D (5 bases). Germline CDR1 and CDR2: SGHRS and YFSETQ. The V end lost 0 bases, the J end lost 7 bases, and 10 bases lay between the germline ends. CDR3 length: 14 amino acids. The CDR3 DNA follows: TGCGCCAGCAGCTTGGCCGTGGGAGACGGGGAGCTGTTTTTT. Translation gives CASSLAVGDGELFF.